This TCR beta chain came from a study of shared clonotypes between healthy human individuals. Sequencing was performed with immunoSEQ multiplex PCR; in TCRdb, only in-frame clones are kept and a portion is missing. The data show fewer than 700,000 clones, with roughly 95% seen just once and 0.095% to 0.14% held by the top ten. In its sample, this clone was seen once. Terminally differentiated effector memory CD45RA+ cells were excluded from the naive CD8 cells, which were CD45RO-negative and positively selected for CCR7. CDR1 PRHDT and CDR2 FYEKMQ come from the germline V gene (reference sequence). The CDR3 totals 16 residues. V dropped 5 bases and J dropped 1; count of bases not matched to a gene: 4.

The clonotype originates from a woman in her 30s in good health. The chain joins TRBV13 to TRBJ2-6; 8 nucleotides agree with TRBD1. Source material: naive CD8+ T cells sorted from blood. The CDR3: CASSTGQGSGANVLTF. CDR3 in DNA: TGTGCCAGCAGCACAGGACAGGGATCTGGGGCCAACGTCCTGACTTTC.